The 7 T cell receptor beta chains reported below all come from one sample, sequenced in a study of OX40 agonist ivuxolimab in advanced cancers. The data were produced by immunoSEQ multiplex PCR, yet TCRdb's version contains in-frame clones alone and is incomplete. The table includes 40,000 to 50,000 clones, 70% to 85% detected once. Sample: CD4+ or CD8+ T cells sorted from blood, taken in a trial of the OX40 agonist ivuxolimab. Receptors were obtained from an adult with an advanced solid tumor such as melanoma, head and neck, liver or kidney cancer.

This clone was counted once. V gene TRBV2 combines with J gene TRBJ2-2, with a tentative D call TRBD1 (6 bases). The CDR3 length is 15 residues. Germline lookup yields CDR1 SNHLY and CDR2 FYNNEI. Trimming left V 6 bases short and J 1 base short, with 12 bases between. CDR3 sequence: CASSRRQVNTGELFF. CDR3 bases: TGTGCCAGCAGCCGTCGACAGGTGAACACCGGGGAGCTGTTTTTT. Full variable domain (missing parts from reference TRBV2 and TRBJ2-2): EPEVTQTPSHQVTQMGQEVILRCVPISNHLYFYWYRQILGQKVEFLVSFYNNEISEKSEIFDDQFSVERPDGSNFTLKIRSTKLEDSAMYFCASSRRQVNTGELFFGEGSRLTVL.

This clone showed up just a few times. J is TRBJ2-7 and V is TRBV25-1, with no clear D. CDR3 length: 14 amino acids. The germline V gene encodes CDR1 MGHDK and CDR2 SYGVNS. V lost 1 base to trimming and J lost 2 bases, with 9 bases between them. The CDR3 DNA reads TGTGCCAGCAGTGAATGGGCACCCCCCTACGAGCAGTACTTC. It encodes CASSEWAPPYEQYF.

This clone was observed a handful of times. This rearrangement joins TRBV30 to TRBJ2-7; D is uncertain. Deletions cut 0 bases from V and 2 bases from J, with 8 bases between. Looked up from germline, CDR1 is GTSNPN and CDR2 is SVGIG (reference sequence). CDR3 length equals 13 residues. Written as DNA, the CDR3 is TGTGCCTGGAGTGTGGGCAGAGCCTACGAGCAGTACTTC. As protein: CAWSVGRAYEQYF.

This chain links TRBV5-4 with TRBJ1-2; possibly TRBD1 for D (5 bases). The CDR3 is 13 amino acids. V gave up 4 bases and J gave up 5 bases, with 12 bases separating them. Germline-derived CDR1 and CDR2 are SGHNT and YYREEE (reference sequence). CDR3 DNA sequence: TGTGCCAGCAGCGCGGCGGCAGGGTATGGCTACACCTTC. Protein product: CASSAAAGYGYTF.

The V call is TRBV30, the J call TRBJ1-2; possibly TRBD1 for D (5 bases). V was trimmed by 5 bases and J by 5 bases, leaving 12 bases between them. This CDR3 is 12 amino acids long. Germline assignment: CDR1 GTSNPN and CDR2 SVGIG (reference sequence). CDR3 sequence: CAWGRGTYGYTF. The CDR3 nucleotides read TGTGCCTGGGGGCGAGGGACTTATGGCTACACCTTC.

The table lists this clone with a few counts. The rearrangement joins TRBV2 to TRBJ1-1; D gene uncertain. The CDR3 is 18 amino acids. The V gene lost 1 base and the J gene lost 2 bases, with 20 bases spanning the gap. Per germline, CDR1 SNHLY and CDR2 FYNNEI. DNA for the CDR3: TGTGCCAGCAGTGAAGTTTACCAGGCCCTACGTGTAAACACTGAAGCTTTCTTT. Translating gives CASSEVYQALRVNTEAFF.

J is TRBJ1-6 and V is TRBV29-1, with D unresolved. Germline lookup yields CDR1 SQVTM and CDR2 ANQGSEA. There are 13 residues in the CDR3. The CDR3 nucleotides are TGCAGTGCCCAGGTGTCTAGTAATTCACCCCTCCACTTT. The encoded protein is CSAQVSSNSPLHF.